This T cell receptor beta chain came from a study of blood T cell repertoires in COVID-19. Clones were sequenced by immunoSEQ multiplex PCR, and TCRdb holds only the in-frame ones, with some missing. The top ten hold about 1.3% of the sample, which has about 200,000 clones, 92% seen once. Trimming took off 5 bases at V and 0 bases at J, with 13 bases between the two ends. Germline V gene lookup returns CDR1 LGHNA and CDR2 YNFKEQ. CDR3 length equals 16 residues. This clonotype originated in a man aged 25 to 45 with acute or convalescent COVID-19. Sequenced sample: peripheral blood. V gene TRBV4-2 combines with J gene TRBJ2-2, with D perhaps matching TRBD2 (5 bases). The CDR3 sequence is CASSKTAGANTGELFF. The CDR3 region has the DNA TGTGCCAGCAGCAAAACGGCGGGTGCGAACACCGGGGAGCTGTTTTTT.